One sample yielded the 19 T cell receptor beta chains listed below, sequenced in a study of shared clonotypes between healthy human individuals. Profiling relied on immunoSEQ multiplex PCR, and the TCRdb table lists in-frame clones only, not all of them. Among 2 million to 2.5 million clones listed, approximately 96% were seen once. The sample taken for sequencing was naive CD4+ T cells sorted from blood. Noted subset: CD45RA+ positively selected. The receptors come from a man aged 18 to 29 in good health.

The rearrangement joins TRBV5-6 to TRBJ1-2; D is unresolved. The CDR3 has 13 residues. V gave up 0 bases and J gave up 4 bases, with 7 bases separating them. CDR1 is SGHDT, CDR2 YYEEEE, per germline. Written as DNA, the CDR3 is TGTGCCAGCAGCTTGGACAGCTCCTATGGCTACACCTTC. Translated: CASSLDSSYGYTF.

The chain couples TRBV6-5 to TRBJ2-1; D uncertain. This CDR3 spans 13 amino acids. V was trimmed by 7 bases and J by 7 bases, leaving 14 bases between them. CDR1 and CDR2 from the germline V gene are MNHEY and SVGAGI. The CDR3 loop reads CASNPRKGNEQFF. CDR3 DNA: TGTGCCAGCAATCCCCGCAAAGGTAATGAGCAGTTCTTC.

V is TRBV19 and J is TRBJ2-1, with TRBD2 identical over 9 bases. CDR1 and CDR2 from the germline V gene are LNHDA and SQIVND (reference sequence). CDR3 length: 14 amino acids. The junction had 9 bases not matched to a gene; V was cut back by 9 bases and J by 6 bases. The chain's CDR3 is CASAPGGRANEQFF. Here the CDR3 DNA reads TGTGCCAGCGCCCCGGGCGGGAGGGCCAATGAGCAGTTCTTC.

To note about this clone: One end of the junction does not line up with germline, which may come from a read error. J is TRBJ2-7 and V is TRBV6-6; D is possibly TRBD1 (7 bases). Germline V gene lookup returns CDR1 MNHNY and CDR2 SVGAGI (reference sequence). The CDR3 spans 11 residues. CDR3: CASRDESGGTF. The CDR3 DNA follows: TGTGCCAGCAGAGACGAGTCAGGGGGGACCTTC.

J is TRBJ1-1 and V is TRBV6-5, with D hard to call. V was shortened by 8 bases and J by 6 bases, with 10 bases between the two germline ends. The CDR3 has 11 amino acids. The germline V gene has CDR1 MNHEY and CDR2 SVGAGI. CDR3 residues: CASRGIAEAFF. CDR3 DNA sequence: TGTGCCAGCCGAGGTATCGCTGAAGCTTTCTTT.

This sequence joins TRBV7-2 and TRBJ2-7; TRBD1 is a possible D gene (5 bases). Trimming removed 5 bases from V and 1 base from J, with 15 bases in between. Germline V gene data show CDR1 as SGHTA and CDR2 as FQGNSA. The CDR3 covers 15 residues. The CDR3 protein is CASSRGAGMSYEQYF. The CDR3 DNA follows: TGTGCCAGCAGCCGTGGGGCAGGGATGTCCTACGAGCAGTACTTC.

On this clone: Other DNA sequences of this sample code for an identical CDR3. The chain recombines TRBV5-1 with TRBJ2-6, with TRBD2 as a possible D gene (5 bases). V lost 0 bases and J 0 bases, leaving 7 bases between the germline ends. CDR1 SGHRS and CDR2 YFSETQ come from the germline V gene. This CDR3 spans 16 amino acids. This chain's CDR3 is CASSLAGSSGANVLTF. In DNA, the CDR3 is TGCGCCAGCAGCTTGGCGGGAAGCTCTGGGGCCAACGTCCTGACTTTC.

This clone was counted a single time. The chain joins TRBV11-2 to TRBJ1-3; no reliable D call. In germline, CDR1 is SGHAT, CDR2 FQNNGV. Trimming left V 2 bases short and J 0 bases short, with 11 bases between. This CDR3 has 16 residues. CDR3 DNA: TGTGCCAGCAGCTTAAACACGGTTAACTCTGGAAACACCATATATTTT. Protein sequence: CASSLNTVNSGNTIYF.

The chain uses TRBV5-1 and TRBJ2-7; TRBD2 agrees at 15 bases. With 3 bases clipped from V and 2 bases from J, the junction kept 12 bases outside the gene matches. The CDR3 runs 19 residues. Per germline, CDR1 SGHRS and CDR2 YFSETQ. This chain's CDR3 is CASSSSPGTSGRQTYEQYF. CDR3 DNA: TGCGCCAGCAGCTCCAGCCCCGGGACTAGCGGGAGGCAAACCTACGAGCAGTACTTC.

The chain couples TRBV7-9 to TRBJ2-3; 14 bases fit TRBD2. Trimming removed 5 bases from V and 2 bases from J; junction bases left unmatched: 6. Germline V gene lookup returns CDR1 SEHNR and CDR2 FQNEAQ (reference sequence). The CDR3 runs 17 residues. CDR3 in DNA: TGTGCCAGCAGCCCAGGGACTAGCGGGGGATACACAGATACGCAGTATTTT. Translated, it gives CASSPGTSGGYTDTQYF.

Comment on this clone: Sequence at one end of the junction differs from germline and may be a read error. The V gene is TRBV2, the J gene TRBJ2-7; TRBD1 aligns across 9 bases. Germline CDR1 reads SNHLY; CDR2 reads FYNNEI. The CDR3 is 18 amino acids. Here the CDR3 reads CATSAGIGTGNLPYEQYF. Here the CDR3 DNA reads TGTGCCACCAGTGCGGGGATCGGGACAGGGAATCTGCCCTACGAGCAGTACTTC. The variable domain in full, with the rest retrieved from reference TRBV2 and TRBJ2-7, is EPEVTQTPSHQVTQMGQEVILRCVPISNHLYFYWYRQILGQKVEFLVSFYNNEISEKSEIFDDQFSVERPDGSNFTLKIRSTKLEDSAMYFCATSAGIGTGNLPYEQYFGPGTRLTVT.

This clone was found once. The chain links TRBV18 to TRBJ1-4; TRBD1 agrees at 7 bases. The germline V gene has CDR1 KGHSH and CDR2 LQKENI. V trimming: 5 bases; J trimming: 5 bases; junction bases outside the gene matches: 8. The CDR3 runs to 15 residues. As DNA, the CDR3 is TGTGCCAGCTCAATAGGGACAGTCAAAAATGAAAAACTGTTTTTT. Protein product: CASSIGTVKNEKLFF.

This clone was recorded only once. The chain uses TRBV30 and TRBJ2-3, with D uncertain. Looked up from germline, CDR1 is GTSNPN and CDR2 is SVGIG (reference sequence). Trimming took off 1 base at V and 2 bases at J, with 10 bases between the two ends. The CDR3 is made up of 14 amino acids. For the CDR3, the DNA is TGTGCCTGGAGTGCCCGGGCACCCACAGATACGCAGTATTTT. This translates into CAWSARAPTDTQYF.

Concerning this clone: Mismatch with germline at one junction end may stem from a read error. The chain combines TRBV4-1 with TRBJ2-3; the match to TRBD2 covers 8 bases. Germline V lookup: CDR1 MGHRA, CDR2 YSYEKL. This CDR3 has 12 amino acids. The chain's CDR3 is CASSQVSGILGF. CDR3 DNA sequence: TGCGCCAGCAGCCAAGTTAGCGGGATCTTGGGTTTT.

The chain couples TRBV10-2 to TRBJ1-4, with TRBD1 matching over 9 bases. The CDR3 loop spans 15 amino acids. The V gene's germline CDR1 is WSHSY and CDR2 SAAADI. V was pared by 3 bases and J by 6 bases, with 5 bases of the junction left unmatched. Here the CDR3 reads CASSDTGTGYEKLFF. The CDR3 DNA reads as TGCGCCAGCAGTGATACCGGGACAGGGTATGAAAAACTGTTTTTT.

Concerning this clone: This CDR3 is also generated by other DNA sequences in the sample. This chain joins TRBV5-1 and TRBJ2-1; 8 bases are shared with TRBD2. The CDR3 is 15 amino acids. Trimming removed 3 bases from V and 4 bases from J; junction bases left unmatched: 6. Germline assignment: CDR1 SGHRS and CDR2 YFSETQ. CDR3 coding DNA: TGCGCCAGCAGCTCCCGGACTAGCAGTTACAATGAGCAGTTCTTC. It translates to CASSSRTSSYNEQFF. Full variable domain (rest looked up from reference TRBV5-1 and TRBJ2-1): KAGVTQTPRYLIKTRGQQVTLSCSPISGHRSVSWYQQTPGQGLQFLFEYFSETQRNKGNFPGRFSGRQFSNSRSEMNVSTLELGDSALYLCASSSRTSSYNEQFFGPGTRLTVL.

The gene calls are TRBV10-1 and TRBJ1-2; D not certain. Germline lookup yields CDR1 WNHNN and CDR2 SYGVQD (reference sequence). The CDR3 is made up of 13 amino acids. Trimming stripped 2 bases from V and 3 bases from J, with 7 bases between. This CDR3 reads CASSETGDYGYTF. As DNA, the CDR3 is TGCGCCAGCAGTGAGACGGGAGACTATGGCTACACCTTC.

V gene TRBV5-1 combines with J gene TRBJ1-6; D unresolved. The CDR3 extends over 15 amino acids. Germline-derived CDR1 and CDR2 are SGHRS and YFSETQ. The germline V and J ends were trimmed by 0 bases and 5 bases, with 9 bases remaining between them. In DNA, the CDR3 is TGCGCCAGCAGCTTGGAATCAGTCAATAATTCACCCCTCCACTTT. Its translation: CASSLESVNNSPLHF.

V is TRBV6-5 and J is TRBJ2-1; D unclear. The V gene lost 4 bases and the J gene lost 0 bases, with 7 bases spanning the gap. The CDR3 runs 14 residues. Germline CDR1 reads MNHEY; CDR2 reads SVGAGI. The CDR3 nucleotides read TGTGCCAGCAGTTTGACTCACTCCTACAATGAGCAGTTCTTC. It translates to CASSLTHSYNEQFF.